This T cell receptor beta chain comes out of a study of T cell responses to AZD1222 COVID-19 vaccine. Study at large: Pooled together were second doses at about 4 or about 12 weeks. Study outcomes and limitations: Reportedly, nearly half of unique spike TCRs recognized epitopes outside B.1.351/B.1.1.7 mutations.

Libraries were prepared by immunoSEQ multiplex PCR; TCRdb keeps only in-frame clonotypes and omits some of them. The table shows 95,000 to 100,000 clones, with 90% occurring only once. A note on this clone: Its antigen remains unknown.

The CDR3 runs 14 residues. Looked up from germline, CDR1 is SGHRS and CDR2 is YFSETQ. The V gene lost 3 bases and the J gene lost 3 bases, with 12 bases spanning the gap. This sequence was found in an adult in good health. Material: peripheral blood, obtained on day 0 of AZD1222 vaccination. V gene TRBV5-1 combines with J gene TRBJ1-1; no firm D call. The CDR3 DNA sequence: TGCGCCAGCAGCTCTGGAGTGGGCCACACTGAAGCTTTCTTT. Amino acid sequence: CASSSGVGHTEAFF.